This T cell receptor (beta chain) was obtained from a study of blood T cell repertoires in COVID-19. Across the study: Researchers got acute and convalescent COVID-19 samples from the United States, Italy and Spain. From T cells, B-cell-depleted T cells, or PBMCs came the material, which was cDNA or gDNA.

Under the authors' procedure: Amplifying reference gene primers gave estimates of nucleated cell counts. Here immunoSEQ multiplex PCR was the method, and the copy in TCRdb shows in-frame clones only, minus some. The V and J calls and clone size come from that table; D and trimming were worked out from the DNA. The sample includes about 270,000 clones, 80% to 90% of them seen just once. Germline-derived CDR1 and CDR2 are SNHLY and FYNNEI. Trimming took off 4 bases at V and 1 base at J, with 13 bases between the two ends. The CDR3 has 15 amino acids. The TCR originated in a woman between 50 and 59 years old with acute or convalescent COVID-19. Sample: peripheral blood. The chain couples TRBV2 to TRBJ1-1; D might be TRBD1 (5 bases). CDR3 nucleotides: TGTGCCAGCAGTGGGGGACTGGACGGGAACACTGAAGCTTTCTTT. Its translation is CASSGGLDGNTEAFF. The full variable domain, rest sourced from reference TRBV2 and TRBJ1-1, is EPEVTQTPSHQVTQMGQEVILRCVPISNHLYFYWYRQILGQKVEFLVSFYNNEISEKSEIFDDQFSVERPDGSNFTLKIRSTKLEDSAMYFCASSGGLDGNTEAFFGQGTRLTVV.